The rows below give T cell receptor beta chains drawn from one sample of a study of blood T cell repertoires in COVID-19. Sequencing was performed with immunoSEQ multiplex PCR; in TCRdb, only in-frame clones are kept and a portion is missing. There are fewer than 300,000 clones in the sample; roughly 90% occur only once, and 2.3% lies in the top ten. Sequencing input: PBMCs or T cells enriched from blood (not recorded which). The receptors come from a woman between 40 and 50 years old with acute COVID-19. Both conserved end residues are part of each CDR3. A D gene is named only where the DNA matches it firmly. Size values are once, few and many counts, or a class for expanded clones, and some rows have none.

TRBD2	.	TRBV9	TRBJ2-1	CASSSTPLAGGSYNEQFF	TGTGCCAGCAGCTCGACCCCTTTAGCGGGGGGCTCCTACAATGAGCAGTTCTTC
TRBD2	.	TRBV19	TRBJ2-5	CASRQLAGGKETQYF	TGTGCCAGTAGGCAACTAGCGGGGGGGAAAGAGACCCAGTACTTC
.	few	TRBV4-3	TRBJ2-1	CASSQDGPGQRLGSSYNEQFF	TGCGCCAGCAGCCAAGATGGGCCGGGACAGCGACTAGGGAGCTCCTACAATGAGCAGTTCTTC
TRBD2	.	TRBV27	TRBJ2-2	CAASKLAGGRTGELFF	TGTGCCGCTTCCAAATTGGCGGGGGGGCGCACCGGGGAGCTGTTTTTT
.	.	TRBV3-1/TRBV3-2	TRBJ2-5	CASSLTEETQYF	TGTGCCAGCAGCCTCACGGAAGAGACCCAGTACTTC
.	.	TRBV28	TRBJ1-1	CASSAGGLGVGTEAFF	TGTGCCAGCAGCGCGGGGGGCCTAGGGGTGGGCACTGAAGCTTTCTTT
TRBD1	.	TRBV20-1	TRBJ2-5	CSASTRDRGGETQYF	TGCAGTGCTAGTACAAGGGACAGGGGGGGAGAGACCCAGTACTTC
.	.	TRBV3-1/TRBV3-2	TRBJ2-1	CASSRTNDEQFF	TGTGCCAGCAGCCGGACTAACGATGAGCAGTTCTTC
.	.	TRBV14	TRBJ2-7	CASSLRGYEQYF	TGTGCCAGCAGCCTTCGGGGCTACGAGCAGTACTTC
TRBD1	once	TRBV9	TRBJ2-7	CASSAGQGGEQYF	TGTGCCAGCAGCGCAGGACAGGGAGGCGAGCAGTACTTC
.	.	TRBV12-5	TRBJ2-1	CASGRQVKEDNEQFF	TGTGCTAGTGGACGACAGGTTAAAGAGGACAATGAGCAGTTCTTC
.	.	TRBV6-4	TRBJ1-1	CASICPGQDLNTEAFF	TGTGCCAGCATTTGTCCGGGACAAGACTTGAACACTGAAGCTTTCTTT
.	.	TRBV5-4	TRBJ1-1	CASSPPGGLSTNTEAFF	TGTGCCAGCAGCCCCCCGGGGGGCCTATCCACCAACACTGAAGCTTTCTTT
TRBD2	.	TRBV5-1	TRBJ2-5	CASSLGALADQETQYF	TGCGCCAGCAGCTTGGGGGCACTAGCGGACCAAGAGACCCAGTACTTC
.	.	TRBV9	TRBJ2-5	CASSSVGGGETQYF	TGTGCCAGCAGCTCAGTGGGAGGGGGAGAGACCCAGTACTTC
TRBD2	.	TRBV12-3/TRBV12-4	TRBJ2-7	CASSRELAYEQYF	TGTGCCAGCAGCCGGGAACTAGCGTACGAGCAGTACTTC
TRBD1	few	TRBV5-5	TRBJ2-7	CASRGQGLHEQYF	TGTGCCAGCAGGGGACAGGGCCTCCACGAGCAGTACTTC
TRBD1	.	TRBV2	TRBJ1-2	CASRMDRGGYTF	TGTGCCAGCAGAATGGACAGGGGCGGCTACACCTTC
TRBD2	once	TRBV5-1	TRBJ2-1	CASSVAGNEQFF	TGCGCCAGCAGCGTAGCGGGAAATGAGCAGTTCTTC
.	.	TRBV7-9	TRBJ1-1	CASSPWLEELMNTEAFF	TGTGCCAGCAGCCCCTGGCTAGAAGAATTAATGAACACTGAAGCTTTCTTT
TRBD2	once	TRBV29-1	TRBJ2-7	CSGRAVRSGREQYF	TGCAGCGGGAGGGCAGTAAGGTCCGGGAGGGAGCAGTACTTC
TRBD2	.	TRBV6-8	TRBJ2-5	CASSYSSSGRPRETQYF	TGTGCCAGCAGTTACTCGTCTAGCGGGAGGCCTCGGGAGACCCAGTACTTC
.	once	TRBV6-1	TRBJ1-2	CASSEGSLLYGYTF	TGTGCCAGCAGTGAAGGTTCACTCCTCTATGGCTACACCTTC
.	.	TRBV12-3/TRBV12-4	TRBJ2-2	CASSPDIELFF	TGTGCCAGCAGTCCAGATATAGAGCTGTTTTTT
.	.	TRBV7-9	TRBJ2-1	CASRERVNEQFF	TGTGCCAGCAGGGAGAGGGTCAATGAGCAGTTCTTC
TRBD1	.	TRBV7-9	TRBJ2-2	CASSLGMTGGRTGELFF	TGTGCCAGCAGCTTAGGGATGACAGGGGGAAGGACCGGGGAGCTGTTTTTT
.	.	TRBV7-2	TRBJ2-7	CASSLAPAGPYEQYF	TGTGCCAGCAGCTTAGCGCCGGCGGGGCCCTACGAGCAGTACTTC
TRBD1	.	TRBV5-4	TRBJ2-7	CASSHGQGNYEQYF	TGTGCCAGCAGCCACGGACAGGGGAACTACGAGCAGTACTTC
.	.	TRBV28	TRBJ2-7	CASKRTGNYEQYF	TGTGCCAGCAAAAGGACGGGAAATTACGAGCAGTACTTC
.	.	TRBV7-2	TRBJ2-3	CASSLGGGGDTQYF	TGTGCCAGCAGCCTAGGGGGCGGGGGAGATACGCAGTATTTT
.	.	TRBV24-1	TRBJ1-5	CATSDLAARGPQHF	TGTGCCACCAGTGATTTAGCCGCCCGGGGGCCCCAGCATTTT
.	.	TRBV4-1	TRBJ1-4	CASSSVFGEKLFF	TGCGCCAGCAGCTCGGTATTCGGTGAAAAACTGTTTTTT
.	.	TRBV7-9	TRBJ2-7	CASSLGRIEYEQYF	TGTGCCAGCAGCTTAGGGCGGATAGAATACGAGCAGTACTTC
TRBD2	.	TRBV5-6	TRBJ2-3	CASSEAGSTDTQYF	TGTGCCAGCAGCGAAGCGGGGAGCACAGATACGCAGTATTTT
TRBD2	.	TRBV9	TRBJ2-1	CASSVASGGAVNEQFF	TGTGCCAGCAGCGTAGCGAGCGGGGGGGCCGTCAATGAGCAGTTCTTC
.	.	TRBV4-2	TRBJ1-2	CASSLLTGDGGNGYTF	TGTGCCAGCAGCCTGTTGACGGGGGACGGGGGGAACGGCTACACCTTC
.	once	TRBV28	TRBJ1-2	CASSLSGGRGGYTF	TGTGCCAGCAGTTTATCCGGGGGGCGCGGTGGCTACACCTTC
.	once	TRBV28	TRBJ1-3	CASKIGGEGNTIYF	TGTGCCAGCAAGATAGGGGGAGAAGGAAACACCATATATTTT
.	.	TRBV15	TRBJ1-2	CATSRGAATTNYGYTF	TGTGCCACCAGCAGAGGGGCAGCTACAACTAACTATGGCTACACCTTC
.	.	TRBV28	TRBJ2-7	CASTLGGASSYEQYF	TGTGCCAGCACCTTGGGGGGGGCGAGCTCCTACGAGCAGTACTTC
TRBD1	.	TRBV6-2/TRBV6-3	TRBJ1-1	CASSYPDRDFMNTEAFF	TGTGCCAGCAGTTACCCAGACAGGGACTTTATGAACACTGAAGCTTTCTTT
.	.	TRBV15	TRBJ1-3	CATSRGASSGNTIYF	TGTGCCACCAGCAGAGGGGCAAGCTCTGGAAACACCATATATTTT
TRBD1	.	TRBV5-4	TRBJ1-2	CASSGRQGAIARYTF	TGTGCCAGCAGCGGCCGACAGGGGGCAATTGCGCGCTACACCTTC
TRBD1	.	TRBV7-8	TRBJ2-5	CASSPRTGETQYF	TGTGCCAGCAGCCCTAGGACAGGAGAGACCCAGTACTTC
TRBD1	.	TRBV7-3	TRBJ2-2	CASGTGTANTGELFF	TGTGCCAGCGGCACCGGGACAGCGAACACCGGGGAGCTGTTTTTT
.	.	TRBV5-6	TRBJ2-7	CASSLSSYEQYF	TGTGCCAGCAGCCTCTCTTCCTACGAGCAGTACTTC
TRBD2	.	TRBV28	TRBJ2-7	CASSDSGGGSYEQYF	TGTGCCAGCAGTGATAGCGGGGGTGGCTCCTACGAGCAGTACTTC
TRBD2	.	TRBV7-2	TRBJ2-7	CASSFQTTSGPYEQYF	TGTGCCAGCAGCTTTCAAACGACTAGCGGGCCCTACGAGCAGTACTTC
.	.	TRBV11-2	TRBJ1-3	CASSLDRNSGNTIYF	TGTGCCAGCAGCTTAGACAGAAACTCTGGAAACACCATATATTTT
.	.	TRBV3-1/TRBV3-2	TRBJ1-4	CASSHSATNEKLFF	TGTGCCAGCAGCCACAGCGCAACTAATGAAAAACTGTTTTTT
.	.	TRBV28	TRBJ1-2	CASSPNNYRTYGYTF	TGTGCCAGCAGTCCTAACAACTATCGAACCTATGGCTACACCTTC
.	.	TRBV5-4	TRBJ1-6	CATQDRYNSPLHF	TGTGCCACCCAGGACAGATATAATTCACCCCTCCACTTT
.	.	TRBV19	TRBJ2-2	CAISPRGYGTGELFF	TGTGCCATCAGCCCGAGGGGGTACGGGACCGGGGAGCTGTTTTTT
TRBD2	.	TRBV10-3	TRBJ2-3	CAISAPTSGRTGTQYF	TGTGCCATCAGTGCCCCGACTAGCGGGAGGACTGGTACGCAGTATTTT
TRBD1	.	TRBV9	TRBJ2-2	CASRTGTNTGELFF	TGTGCCAGCAGGACAGGGACGAACACCGGGGAGCTGTTTTTT
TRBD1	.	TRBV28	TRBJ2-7	CASSRGGSYEQYF	TGTGCCAGCAGTCGAGGGGGCTCATACGAGCAGTACTTC
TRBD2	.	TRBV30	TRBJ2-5	CAWRLAGAVETQYF	TGTGCCTGGAGACTAGCGGGAGCGGTAGAGACCCAGTACTTC